This TCR beta chain was recovered during a study of OX40 agonist ivuxolimab in advanced cancers. Produced via immunoSEQ multiplex PCR; TCRdb's table is partial and in-frame only. The table lists about 80,000 clones, 94% of them singletons. Looked up from germline, CDR1 is MNHEY and CDR2 is SMNVEV (reference sequence). The CDR3 consists of 12 residues. Trimming took 0 bases from V and 6 from J, leaving 6 bases between them. Blood sampling was done at baseline, cycle 4 day 1, and cycle 7 day 1. This receptor was taken from an adult with an advanced solid tumor such as melanoma, head and neck, liver or kidney cancer. V usage is TRBV27 and J usage is TRBJ2-7; D unresolved. Sequencing was performed on CD4+ or CD8+ T cells sorted from blood, taken in a trial of the OX40 agonist ivuxolimab. The CDR3 sequence: CASSLSSREQYF. The CDR3 DNA reads TGTGCCAGCAGTTTATCGTCTCGCGAGCAGTACTTC.